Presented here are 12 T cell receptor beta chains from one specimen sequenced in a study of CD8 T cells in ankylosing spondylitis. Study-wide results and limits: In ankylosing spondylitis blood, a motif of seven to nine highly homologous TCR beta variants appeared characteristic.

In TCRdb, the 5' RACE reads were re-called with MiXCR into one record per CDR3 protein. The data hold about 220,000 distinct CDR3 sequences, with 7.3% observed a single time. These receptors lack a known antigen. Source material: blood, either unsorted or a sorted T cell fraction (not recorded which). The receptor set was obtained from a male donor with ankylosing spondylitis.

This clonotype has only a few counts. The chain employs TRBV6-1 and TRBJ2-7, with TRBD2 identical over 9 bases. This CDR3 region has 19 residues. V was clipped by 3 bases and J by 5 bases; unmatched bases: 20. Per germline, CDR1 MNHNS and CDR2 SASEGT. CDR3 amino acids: CASSDDYRGVAGEGNEQYF. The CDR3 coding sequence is TGTGCCAGCAGTGATGATTATAGGGGTGTAGCGGGAGAGGGCAACGAGCAGTACTTC.

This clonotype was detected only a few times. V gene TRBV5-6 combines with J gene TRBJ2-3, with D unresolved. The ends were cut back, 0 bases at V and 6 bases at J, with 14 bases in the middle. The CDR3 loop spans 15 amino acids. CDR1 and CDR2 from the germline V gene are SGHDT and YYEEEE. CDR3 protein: CASSLDYREADTQYF. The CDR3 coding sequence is TGTGCCAGCAGCTTGGACTATAGAGAGGCCGATACGCAGTATTTT.

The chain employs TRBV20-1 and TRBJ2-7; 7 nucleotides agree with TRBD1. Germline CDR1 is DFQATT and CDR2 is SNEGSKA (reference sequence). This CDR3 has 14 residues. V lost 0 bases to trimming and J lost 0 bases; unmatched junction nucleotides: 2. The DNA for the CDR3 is TGCAGTGCTAGAGAGACAGGGAGCTCCTACGAGCAGTACTTC. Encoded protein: CSARETGSSYEQYF.

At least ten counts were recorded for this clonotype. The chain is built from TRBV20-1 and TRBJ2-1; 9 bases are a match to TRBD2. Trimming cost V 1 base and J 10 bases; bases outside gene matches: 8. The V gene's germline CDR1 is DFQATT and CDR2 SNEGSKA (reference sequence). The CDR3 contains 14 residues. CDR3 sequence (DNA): TGCAGTGCTAGAGGGGAAGCGGGAGGTTGGGAGCAGTTCTTC. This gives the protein CSARGEAGGWEQFF.

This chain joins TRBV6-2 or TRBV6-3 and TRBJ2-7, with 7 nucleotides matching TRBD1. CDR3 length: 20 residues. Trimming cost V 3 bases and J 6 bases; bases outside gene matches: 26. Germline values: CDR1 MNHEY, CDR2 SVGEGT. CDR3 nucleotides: TGTGCCAGCAGTTATTCTTCCTCCCCCGCGACAGGGTCCTTAGATGCCGAGCAGTACTTC. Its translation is CASSYSSSPATGSLDAEQYF.

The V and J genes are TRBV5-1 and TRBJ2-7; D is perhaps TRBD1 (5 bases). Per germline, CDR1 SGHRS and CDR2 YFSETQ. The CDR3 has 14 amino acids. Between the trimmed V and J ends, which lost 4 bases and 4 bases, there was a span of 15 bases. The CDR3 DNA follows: TGCGCCAGCAGCCCGGGTAGAGGACAATACGAGCAGTACTTC. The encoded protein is CASSPGRGQYEQYF.

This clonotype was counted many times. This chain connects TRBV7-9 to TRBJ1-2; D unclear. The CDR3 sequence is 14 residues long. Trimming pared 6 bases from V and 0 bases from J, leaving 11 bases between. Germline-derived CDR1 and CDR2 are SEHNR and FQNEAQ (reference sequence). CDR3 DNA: TGTGCCAGCAGTTCCCTAACGGCTAACTATGGCTACACCTTC. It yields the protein CASSSLTANYGYTF.

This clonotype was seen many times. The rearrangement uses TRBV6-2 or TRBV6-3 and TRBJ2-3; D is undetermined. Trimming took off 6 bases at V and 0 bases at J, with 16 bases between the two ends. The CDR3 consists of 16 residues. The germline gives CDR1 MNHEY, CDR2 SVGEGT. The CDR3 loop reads CASRLQVLESTDTQYF. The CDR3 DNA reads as TGTGCCAGCAGGCTCCAGGTGTTGGAAAGCACAGATACGCAGTATTTT.

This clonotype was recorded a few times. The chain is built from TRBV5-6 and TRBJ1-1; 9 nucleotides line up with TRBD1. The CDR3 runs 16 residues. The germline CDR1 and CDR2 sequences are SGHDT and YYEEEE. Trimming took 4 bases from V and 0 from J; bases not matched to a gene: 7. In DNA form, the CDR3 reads TGTGCCAGCAGCCCCGGGACAGGGCTCATGAACACTGAAGCTTTCTTT. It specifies CASSPGTGLMNTEAFF.

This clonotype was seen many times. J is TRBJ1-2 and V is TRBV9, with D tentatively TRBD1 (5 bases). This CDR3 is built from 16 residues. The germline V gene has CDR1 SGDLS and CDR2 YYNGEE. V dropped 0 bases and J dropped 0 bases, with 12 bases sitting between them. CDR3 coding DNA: TGTGCCAGCAGCGTAGTTTCGGGGGTAACTAACTATGGCTACACCTTC. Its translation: CASSVVSGVTNYGYTF.

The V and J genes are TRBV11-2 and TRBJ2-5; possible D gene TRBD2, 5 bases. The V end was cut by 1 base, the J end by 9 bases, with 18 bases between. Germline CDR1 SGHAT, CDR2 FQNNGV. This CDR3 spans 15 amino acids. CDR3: CASSLVARTGVAQYF. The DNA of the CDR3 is TGTGCCAGCAGCTTAGTTGCCAGGACTGGGGTGGCCCAGTACTTC. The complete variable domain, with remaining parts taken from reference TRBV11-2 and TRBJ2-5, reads EAGVAQSPRYKIIEKRQSVAFWCNPISGHATLYWYQQILGQGPKLLIQFQNNGVVDDSQLPKDRFSAERLKGVDSTLKIQPAKLEDSAVYLCASSLVARTGVAQYFGPGTRLLVL.

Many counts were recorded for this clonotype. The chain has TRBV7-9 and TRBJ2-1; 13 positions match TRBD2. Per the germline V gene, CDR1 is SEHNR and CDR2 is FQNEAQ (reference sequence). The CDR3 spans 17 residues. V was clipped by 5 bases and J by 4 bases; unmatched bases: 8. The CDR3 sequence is CASSGLAGVGTYNEQFF. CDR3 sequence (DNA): TGTGCCAGCAGCGGACTAGCGGGAGTAGGTACTTACAATGAGCAGTTCTTC.